The subject of this entry is one T cell receptor (beta chain). This CDR3 contains 13 residues. CDR1 LNHDA and CDR2 SQIVND come from the germline V gene (reference sequence). The V gene lost 7 bases and the J gene lost 6 bases, with 12 bases spanning the gap. This entry belongs to a study of blood T cell repertoires in COVID-19. Study overall: COVID-19 samples from acute and convalescent phases originated in the United States, Italy and Spain. PBMCs, B-cell-depleted T cells, or T cells were the source of the cDNA or gDNA that made up the material.

Per the original data handling: It was from reference gene primer amplification that nucleated cell counts were estimated. Libraries were prepared by immunoSEQ multiplex PCR; TCRdb keeps only in-frame clonotypes and omits some of them. V and J calls and clone size are copied from that table; D and trimming were computed from the DNA. Here the sample spans approximately 150,000 clones, approximately 90% being singletons. This chain uses TRBV19 with TRBJ2-2, with D possibly being TRBD1 (6 bases). This receptor was identified in a man over 45 with active or convalescent COVID-19. The sequenced sample consisted of peripheral blood. Here the CDR3 DNA reads TGTGCCAGTAAACAGGGTCCCCCCGGGGAGCTGTTTTTT. This sequence encodes CASKQGPPGELFF.